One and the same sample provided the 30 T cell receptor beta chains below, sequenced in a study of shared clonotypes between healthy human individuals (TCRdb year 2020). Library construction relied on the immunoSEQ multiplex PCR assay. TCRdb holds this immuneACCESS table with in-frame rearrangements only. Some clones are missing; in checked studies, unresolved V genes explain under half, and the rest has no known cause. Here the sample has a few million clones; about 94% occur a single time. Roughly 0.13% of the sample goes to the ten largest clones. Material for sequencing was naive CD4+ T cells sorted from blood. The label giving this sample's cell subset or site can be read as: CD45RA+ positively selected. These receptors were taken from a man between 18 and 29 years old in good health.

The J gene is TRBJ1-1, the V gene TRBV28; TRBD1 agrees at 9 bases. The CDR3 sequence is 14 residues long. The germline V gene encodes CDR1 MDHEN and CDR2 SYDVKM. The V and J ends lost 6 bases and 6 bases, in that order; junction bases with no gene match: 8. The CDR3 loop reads CASRSGQGCAEAFF. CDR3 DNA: TGTGCCAGCAGATCGGGACAGGGATGCGCTGAAGCTTTCTTT.

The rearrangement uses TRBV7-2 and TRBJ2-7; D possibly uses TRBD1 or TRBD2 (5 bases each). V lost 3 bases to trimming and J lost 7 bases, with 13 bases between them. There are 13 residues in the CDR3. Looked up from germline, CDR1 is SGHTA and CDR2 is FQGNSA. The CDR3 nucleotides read TGTGCCAGCAGCTTTCTCACGGGACCAGAGCAGTACTTC. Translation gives CASSFLTGPEQYF.

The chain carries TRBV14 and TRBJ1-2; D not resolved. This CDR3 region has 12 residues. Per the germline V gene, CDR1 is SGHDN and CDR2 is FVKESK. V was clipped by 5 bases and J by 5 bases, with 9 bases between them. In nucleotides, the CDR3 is TGTGCCAGCAGCGCGAGTTGGTATGGCTACACCTTC. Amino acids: CASSASWYGYTF.

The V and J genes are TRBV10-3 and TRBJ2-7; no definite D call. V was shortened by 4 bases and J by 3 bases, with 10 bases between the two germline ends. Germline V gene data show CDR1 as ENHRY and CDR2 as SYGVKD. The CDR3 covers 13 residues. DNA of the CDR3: TGTGCCATCAGTGGGGGTTCCTTCTACGAGCAGTACTTC. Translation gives CAISGGSFYEQYF.

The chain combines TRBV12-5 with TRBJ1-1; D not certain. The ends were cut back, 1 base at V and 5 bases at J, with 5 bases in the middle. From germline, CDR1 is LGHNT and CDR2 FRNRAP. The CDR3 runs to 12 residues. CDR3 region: CASGLDETEAFF. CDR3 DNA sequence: TGTGCTAGTGGTTTGGACGAGACTGAAGCTTTCTTT.

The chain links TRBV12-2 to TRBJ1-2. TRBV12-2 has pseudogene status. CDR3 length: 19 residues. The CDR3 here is CASRLRGDWDGAKDQGYTF. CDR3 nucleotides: TGTGCAAGTCGCTTAAGAGGGGATTGGGACGGCGCGAAAGATCAGGGCTACACCTTC.

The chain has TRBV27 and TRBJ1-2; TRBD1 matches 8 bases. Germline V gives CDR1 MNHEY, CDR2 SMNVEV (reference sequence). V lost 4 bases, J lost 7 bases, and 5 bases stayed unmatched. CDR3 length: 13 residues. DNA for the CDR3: TGTGCCAGCAGTTCCAGGGACAGGACTGGCTACACCTTC. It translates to CASSSRDRTGYTF.

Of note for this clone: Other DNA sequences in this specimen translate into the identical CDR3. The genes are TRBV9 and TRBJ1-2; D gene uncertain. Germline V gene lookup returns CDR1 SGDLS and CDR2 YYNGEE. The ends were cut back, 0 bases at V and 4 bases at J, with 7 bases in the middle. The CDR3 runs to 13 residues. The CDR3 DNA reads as TGTGCCAGCAGCGTAGTGGGAGGCTATGGCTACACCTTC. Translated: CASSVVGGYGYTF.

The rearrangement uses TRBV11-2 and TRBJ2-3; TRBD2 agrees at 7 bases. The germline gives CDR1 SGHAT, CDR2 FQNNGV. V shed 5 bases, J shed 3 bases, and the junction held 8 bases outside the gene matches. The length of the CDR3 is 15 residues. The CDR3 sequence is CASSISGAGTDTQYF. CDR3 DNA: TGTGCCAGCAGCATAAGCGGGGCTGGGACAGATACGCAGTATTTT.

CDR3 loop: CSVKGQGESQPQHF. In DNA, the CDR3 is TGCAGCGTTAAGGGACAGGGGGAAAGTCAGCCCCAGCATTTT. This chain joins TRBV29-1 and TRBJ1-5; 11 bases fit TRBD1. Germline V CDR1 and CDR2: SQVTM, ANQGSEA. The V segment lost 5 bases and the J segment 6 bases; nucleotides outside the gene matches: 6. This CDR3 comprises 14 residues.

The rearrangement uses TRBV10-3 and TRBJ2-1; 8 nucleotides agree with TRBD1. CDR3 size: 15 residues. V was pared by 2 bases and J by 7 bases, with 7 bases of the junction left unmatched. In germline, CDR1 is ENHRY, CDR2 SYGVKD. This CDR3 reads CAISEGRTGLNEQFF. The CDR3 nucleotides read TGTGCCATCAGTGAGGGGAGGACAGGGTTAAATGAGCAGTTCTTC.

CDR3 sequence reads: CASSYDPLQGQYF. CDR3 coding DNA: TGTGCCAGCAGCTATGACCCCTTACAGGGGCAGTACTTC. The chain is built from TRBV11-2 and TRBJ2-4, with 7 bases matching TRBD1. The length of the CDR3 is 13 residues. The germline CDR1 and CDR2 sequences are SGHAT and FQNNGV. J gave up 13 bases and V 4 bases, and 10 bases lay outside the gene matches.

The CDR3 protein is CASNPFGQETQYF. CDR3 in DNA: TGTGCCAGCAACCCCTTTGGACAAGAGACCCAGTACTTC. The V and J genes are TRBV11-2 and TRBJ2-5; no definite D call. V was shortened by 7 bases and J by 2 bases, with 11 bases between the two germline ends. CDR1 is SGHAT and CDR2 is FQNNGV in the germline V gene. The CDR3 totals 13 residues.

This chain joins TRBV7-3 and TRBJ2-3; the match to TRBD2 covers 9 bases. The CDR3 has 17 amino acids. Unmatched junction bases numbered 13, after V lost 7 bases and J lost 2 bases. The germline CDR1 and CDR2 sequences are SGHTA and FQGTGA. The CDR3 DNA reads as TGTGCCAGCAAGGAACTAAGAAGCGGGGGGTTCACAGATACGCAGTATTTT. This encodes CASKELRSGGFTDTQYF.

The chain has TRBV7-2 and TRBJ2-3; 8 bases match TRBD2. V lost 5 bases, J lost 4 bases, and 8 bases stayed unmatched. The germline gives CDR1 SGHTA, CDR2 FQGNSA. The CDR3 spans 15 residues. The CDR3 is CASSPLAGPSDTQYF. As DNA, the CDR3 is TGTGCCAGCAGCCCCTTAGCGGGACCTTCAGATACGCAGTATTTT.

The CDR3 DNA follows: TGTGCCATCAGTGACCTCACTAGCGATCGCGCCTCCTACGAGCAGTACTTC. This gives the protein CAISDLTSDRASYEQYF. The chain is built from TRBV10-3 and TRBJ2-7, with 7 bases matching TRBD2. This CDR3 region has 17 residues. J lost 0 bases, V lost 3 bases, and 11 bases had no gene match. Germline CDR1 is ENHRY and CDR2 is SYGVKD.

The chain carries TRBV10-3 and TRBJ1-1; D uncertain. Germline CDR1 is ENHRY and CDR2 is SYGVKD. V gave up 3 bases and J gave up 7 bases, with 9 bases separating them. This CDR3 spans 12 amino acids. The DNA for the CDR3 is TGTGCCATCAGTGATGGCCCAGGTGAAGCTTTCTTT. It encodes CAISDGPGEAFF.

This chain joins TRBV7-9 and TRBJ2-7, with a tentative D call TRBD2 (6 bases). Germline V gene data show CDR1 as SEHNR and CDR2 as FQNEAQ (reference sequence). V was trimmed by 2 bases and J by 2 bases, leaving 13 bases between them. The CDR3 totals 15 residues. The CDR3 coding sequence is TGTGCCAGCAGCTTATTAACGGGAGTTACCTACGAGCAGTACTTC. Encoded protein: CASSLLTGVTYEQYF.

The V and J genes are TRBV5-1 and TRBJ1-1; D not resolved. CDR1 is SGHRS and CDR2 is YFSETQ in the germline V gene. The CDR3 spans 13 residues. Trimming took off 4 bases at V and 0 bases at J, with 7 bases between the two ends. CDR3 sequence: CASSVTLNTEAFF. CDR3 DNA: TGCGCCAGCAGCGTGACCTTGAACACTGAAGCTTTCTTT.

The CDR3 nucleotides are TGTGCCAGCAGCCGACAGGGGGCTATCTATGGCTACACCTTC. It yields the protein CASSRQGAIYGYTF. The chain employs TRBV7-6 and TRBJ1-2, with TRBD1 matching 10 bases. CDR1 and CDR2 from the germline V gene are SGHVS and FNYEAQ. This CDR3 has 14 amino acids. The V segment lost 5 bases and the J segment 4 bases; nucleotides outside the gene matches: 4.

CDR3 protein: CASSLGALSSYEQYF. DNA of the CDR3: TGTGCCAGCAGTTTGGGGGCACTAAGCTCCTACGAGCAGTACTTC. This chain uses TRBV28 with TRBJ2-7; maybe TRBD1 (6 bases). Between the trimmed V and J ends, which lost 3 bases and 0 bases, there was a span of 12 bases. The germline CDR1 and CDR2 sequences are MDHEN and SYDVKM. The CDR3 is made up of 15 amino acids.

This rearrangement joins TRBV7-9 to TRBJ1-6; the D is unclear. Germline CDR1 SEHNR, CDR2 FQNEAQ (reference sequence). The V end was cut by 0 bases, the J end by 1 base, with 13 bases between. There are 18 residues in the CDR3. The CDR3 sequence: CASSLAPGSGSYNSPLHF. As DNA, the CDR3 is TGTGCCAGCAGCTTAGCGCCAGGTAGTGGGTCCTATAATTCACCCCTCCACTTT.

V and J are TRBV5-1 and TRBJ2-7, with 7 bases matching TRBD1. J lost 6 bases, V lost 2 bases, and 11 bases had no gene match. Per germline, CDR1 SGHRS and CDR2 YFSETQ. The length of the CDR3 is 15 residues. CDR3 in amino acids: CASSFFDRDSFEQYF. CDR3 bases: TGCGCCAGCAGCTTTTTTGACAGGGATAGCTTCGAGCAGTACTTC.

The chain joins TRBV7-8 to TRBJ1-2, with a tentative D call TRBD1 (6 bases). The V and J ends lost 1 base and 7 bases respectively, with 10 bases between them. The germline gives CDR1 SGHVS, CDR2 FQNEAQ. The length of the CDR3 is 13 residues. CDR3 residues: CASSLEGDLGYTF. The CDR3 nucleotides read TGTGCCAGCAGCTTAGAGGGGGACCTTGGCTACACCTTC.

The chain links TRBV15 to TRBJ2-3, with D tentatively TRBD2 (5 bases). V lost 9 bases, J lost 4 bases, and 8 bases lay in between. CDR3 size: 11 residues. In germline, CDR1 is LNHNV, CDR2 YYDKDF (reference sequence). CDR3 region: CATRRADTQYF. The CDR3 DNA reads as TGTGCCACTAGGCGGGCAGATACGCAGTATTTT.

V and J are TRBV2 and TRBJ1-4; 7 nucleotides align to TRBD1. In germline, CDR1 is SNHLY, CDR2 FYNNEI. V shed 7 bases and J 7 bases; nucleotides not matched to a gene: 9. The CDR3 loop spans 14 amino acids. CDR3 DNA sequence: TGTGCCAGCATCTCACAGGGGCCGAGTGAAAAACTGTTTTTT. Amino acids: CASISQGPSEKLFF.

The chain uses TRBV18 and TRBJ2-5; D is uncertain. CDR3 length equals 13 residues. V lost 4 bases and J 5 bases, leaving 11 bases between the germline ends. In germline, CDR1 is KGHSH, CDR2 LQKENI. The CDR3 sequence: CASSLPGVETQYF. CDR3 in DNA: TGTGCCAGCTCACTCCCTGGGGTTGAGACCCAGTACTTC. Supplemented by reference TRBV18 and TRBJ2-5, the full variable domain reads NAGVMQNPRHLVRRRGQEARLRCSPMKGHSHVYWYRQLPEEGLKFMVYLQKENIIDESGMPKERFSAEFPKEGPSILRIQQVVRGDSAAYFCASSLPGVETQYFGPGTRLLVL.

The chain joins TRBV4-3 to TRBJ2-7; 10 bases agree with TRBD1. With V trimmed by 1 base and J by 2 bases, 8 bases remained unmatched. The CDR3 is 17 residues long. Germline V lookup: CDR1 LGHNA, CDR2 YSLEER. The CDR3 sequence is CASSQGDRGTPTYEQYF. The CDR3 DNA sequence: TGCGCCAGCAGCCAAGGGGACAGGGGTACCCCTACCTACGAGCAGTACTTC.

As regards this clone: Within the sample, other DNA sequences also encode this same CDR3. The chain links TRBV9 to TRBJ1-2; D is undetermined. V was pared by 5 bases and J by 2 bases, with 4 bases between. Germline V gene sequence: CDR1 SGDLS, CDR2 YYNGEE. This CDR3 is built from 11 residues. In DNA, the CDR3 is TGTGCCAGCAGTCTGAACTATGGCTACACCTTC. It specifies CASSLNYGYTF.

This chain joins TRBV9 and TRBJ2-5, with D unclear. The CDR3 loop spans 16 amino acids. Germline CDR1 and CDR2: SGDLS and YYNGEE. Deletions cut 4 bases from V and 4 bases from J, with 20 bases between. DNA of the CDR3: TGTGCCAGCAGCCCCCGTATAGGCGGTTTGCCAGAGACCCAGTACTTC. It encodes CASSPRIGGLPETQYF.